This entry lists 26 T cell receptor beta chains sequenced from one sample in a study of T cell responses to AZD1222 COVID-19 vaccine. TCRdb keeps only in-frame clones here, not all; method: immunoSEQ multiplex PCR. The sample comprises about 90,000 clones, about 90% of which are singletons, and 9% to 12% rests with the top ten. The specimen comprised peripheral blood, sampled on day 0 of MenACWY control vaccination. The receptors were gathered from an adult in good health.

The CDR3 nucleotides read TGCAGTGCTCGACAGTACACTGAAGCTTTCTTT. It is translated as CSARQYTEAFF. J is TRBJ1-1 and V is TRBV20-1, with D possibly matching TRBD1 (5 bases). CDR3 size: 11 residues. Germline CDR1 and CDR2: DFQATT and SNEGSKA (reference sequence). Trimming stripped 5 bases from V and 3 bases from J, with 7 bases between.

The gene calls are TRBV12-3 or TRBV12-4 and TRBJ1-1; D not certain. The CDR3 is 13 amino acids. V dropped 2 bases and J dropped 1 base, with 5 bases sitting between them. The CDR3 sequence: CASSLNGNTEAFF. In nucleotides, the CDR3 is TGTGCCAGCAGTTTAAACGGGAACACTGAAGCTTTCTTT.

The V and J genes are TRBV7-8 and TRBJ1-3; TRBD1 aligns across 9 bases. The CDR3 runs 14 residues. J gave up 4 bases and V 4 bases, and 2 bases lay outside the gene matches. The germline V gene encodes CDR1 SGHVS and CDR2 FQNEAQ. The CDR3 loop is CASSSGTGGNTIYF. Here the CDR3 DNA reads TGTGCCAGCAGCTCCGGGACAGGGGGAAACACCATATATTTT. Drawing the rest from reference TRBV7-8 and TRBJ1-3, the complete variable domain is GAGVSQSPRYKVAKRGQDVALRCDPISGHVSLFWYQQALGQGPEFLTYFQNEAQLDKSGLPSDRFFAERPEGSVSTLKIQRTQQEDSAVYLCASSSGTGGNTIYFGEGSWLTVV.

The table lists this clone with a few counts. The V and J genes are TRBV30 and TRBJ1-5, with D possibly TRBD1 on 6 matching bases. The germline CDR1 and CDR2 sequences are GTSNPN and SVGIG (reference sequence). CDR3 size: 13 residues. Between the trimmed V and J ends, which lost 3 bases and 3 bases, there was a span of 9 bases. CDR3 DNA sequence: TGTGCCTGGAGCAGGGGCAACAATCAGCCCCAGCATTTT. Translation: CAWSRGNNQPQHF.

The chain combines TRBV19 with TRBJ2-3; D is unclear. With 5 bases removed from V and 5 bases from J, the gap between germline ends came to 2 bases. Germline values: CDR1 LNHDA, CDR2 SQIVND (reference sequence). CDR3 length: 10 residues. CDR3 DNA sequence: TGTGCCAGTAGTCGAGATACGCAGTATTTT. Residues: CASSRDTQYF.

The chain links TRBV7-2 to TRBJ1-4; D is uncertain. Trimming removed 5 bases from V and 0 bases from J, with 13 bases in between. In germline, CDR1 is SGHTA, CDR2 FQGNSA. The CDR3 contains 16 residues. The CDR3 DNA is TGTGCCAGCAGCCTAAGATCGGCCTCAACTAATGAAAAACTGTTTTTT. This codes for CASSLRSASTNEKLFF.

The chain combines TRBV19 with TRBJ1-1, with D maybe TRBD1 (6 bases). CDR1 is LNHDA, CDR2 SQIVND, per germline (reference sequence). The CDR3 runs to 14 residues. V was clipped by 1 base and J by 3 bases, with 9 bases between them. As DNA, the CDR3 is TGTGCCAGTAGTATAGTGGGGGGCTACACTGAAGCTTTCTTT. This sequence encodes CASSIVGGYTEAFF.

This chain uses TRBV12-3 or TRBV12-4 with TRBJ2-5, with D perhaps matching TRBD1 or TRBD2 (5 bases each). Trimming removed 10 bases at V and 3 bases at J, with 15 bases between. This CDR3 region has 13 residues. CDR3 protein: CATYRDGKETQYF. The CDR3 DNA reads TGTGCCACTTATCGGGACGGTAAAGAGACCCAGTACTTC.

V is TRBV6-6 and J is TRBJ1-5; 8 positions agree with TRBD1. This CDR3 spans 14 amino acids. Germline loops: CDR1 MNHNY, CDR2 SVGAGI (reference sequence). J was trimmed by 4 bases and V by 4 bases; bases with no gene match: 3. This CDR3 reads CASSFTGGNQPQHF. The CDR3 DNA reads TGTGCCAGCAGTTTCACAGGGGGGAATCAGCCCCAGCATTTT.

This clone is a singleton in its sample. V usage is TRBV5-1 and J usage is TRBJ2-2; 10 positions agree with TRBD1. Losses at the gene ends were 3 bases for V and 5 bases for J; bases not matched to a gene: 7. The CDR3 loop spans 16 amino acids. Germline CDR1 and CDR2: SGHRS and YFSETQ. CDR3 residues: CASSSRDRGSTGELFF. CDR3 in DNA: TGCGCCAGCAGCTCCCGGGACAGGGGTAGTACCGGGGAGCTGTTTTTT. Complete variable domain (other parts from reference TRBV5-1 and TRBJ2-2): KAGVTQTPRYLIKTRGQQVTLSCSPISGHRSVSWYQQTPGQGLQFLFEYFSETQRNKGNFPGRFSGRQFSNSRSEMNVSTLELGDSALYLCASSSRDRGSTGELFFGEGSRLTVL.

This clone has a single count. The chain combines TRBV10-3 with TRBJ2-5, with TRBD1 matching over 7 bases. Germline V gene data show CDR1 as ENHRY and CDR2 as SYGVKD. V dropped 4 bases and J dropped 4; count of bases not matched to a gene: 9. The CDR3 contains 15 residues. The chain's CDR3 is CAISVVQGYGETQYF. The CDR3 DNA is TGTGCCATCAGTGTAGTACAGGGGTATGGAGAGACCCAGTACTTC.

The chain combines TRBV28 with TRBJ2-5; TRBD1 matches 11 bases. The V gene's germline CDR1 is MDHEN and CDR2 SYDVKM. This CDR3 contains 15 residues. V gave up 4 bases and J gave up 5 bases; unmatched junction bases: 6. This CDR3 is CASSSGTGGMETQYF. The CDR3 DNA sequence: TGTGCCAGCAGTTCCGGGACAGGGGGAATGGAGACCCAGTACTTC.

The chain carries TRBV3-1 (or the pseudogene TRBV3-2) and TRBJ1-1; D ambiguous. Trimming took off 5 bases at V and 2 bases at J, with 12 bases between the two ends. The V gene's germline CDR1 is LGHDT and CDR2 YNNKEL (reference sequence). The CDR3 spans 14 residues. CDR3 region: CASSIRTENTEAFF. As DNA, the CDR3 is TGTGCCAGCAGCATTAGGACCGAAAACACTGAAGCTTTCTTT.

This clone has only a few counts. The V call is TRBV6-4, the J call TRBJ2-1; D is unclear. The V and J ends lost 5 bases and 3 bases respectively, with 11 bases between them. The germline V gene has CDR1 MRHNA and CDR2 SNTAGT. The CDR3 covers 14 residues. The CDR3 DNA is TGTGCCAGCAGTTTAGGATATGACTACAATGAGCAGTTCTTC. This translates into CASSLGYDYNEQFF.

The CDR3 region is CATSDQGSGISGELFF. The CDR3 DNA sequence: TGTGCCACCAGTGATCAAGGGTCGGGGATATCCGGGGAGCTGTTTTTT. This rearrangement joins TRBV24-1 to TRBJ2-2; D is possibly TRBD2 (5 bases). The germline V gene encodes CDR1 KGHDR and CDR2 SFDVKD. V was cut by 3 bases and J by 6 bases, with 16 bases left in between. There are 16 residues in the CDR3.

This chain links TRBV15 with TRBJ1-1, with 10 bases that match TRBD1. Germline V lookup: CDR1 LNHNV, CDR2 YYDKDF (reference sequence). The CDR3 is made up of 15 amino acids. V dropped 5 bases and J dropped 4; count of bases not matched to a gene: 7. The CDR3 sequence: CATSWPGQGITEAFF. The CDR3 bases are TGTGCCACCAGCTGGCCGGGACAGGGGATCACTGAAGCTTTCTTT.

This clone was detected once. This chain connects TRBV19 to TRBJ1-6; maybe TRBD1 (5 bases). The CDR3 consists of 15 residues. Germline V lookup: CDR1 LNHDA, CDR2 SQIVND (reference sequence). V lost 7 bases and J lost 5, with 15 bases in between. The CDR3 DNA reads as TGTGCCAGTACCGGGGACGGGCGAGATAATTCACCCCTCCACTTT. Translating gives CASTGDGRDNSPLHF.

The V and J genes are TRBV5-1 and TRBJ2-2; D is uncertain. Trimming took 4 bases from V and 2 from J, leaving 12 bases between them. The CDR3 contains 15 residues. Germline CDR1 is SGHRS and CDR2 is YFSETQ. This CDR3 reads CASSELQANTGELFF. The CDR3 nucleotides read TGCGCCAGCAGCGAACTCCAAGCCAACACCGGGGAGCTGTTTTTT.

The chain uses TRBV14 and TRBJ2-3, with 12 bases fitting TRBD2. Germline values: CDR1 SGHDN, CDR2 FVKESK. The CDR3 extends over 17 amino acids. J was trimmed by 2 bases and V by 3 bases; bases with no gene match: 6. CDR3 DNA sequence: TGTGCCAGCAGCCACCCCCGACTAGCGGGGGACACAGATACGCAGTATTTT. Translating it yields CASSHPRLAGDTDTQYF. The full variable domain, rest sourced from reference TRBV14 and TRBJ2-3, is EAGVTQFPSHSVIEKGQTVTLRCDPISGHDNLYWYRRVMGKEIKFLLHFVKESKQDESGMPNNRFLAERTGGTYSTLKVQPAELEDSGVYFCASSHPRLAGDTDTQYFGPGTRLTVL.

The chain joins TRBV3-1 (or the pseudogene TRBV3-2) to TRBJ1-4; no clear D gene. This CDR3 spans 14 amino acids. CDR1 and CDR2 (germline): LGHDT, YNNKEL (reference sequence). Trimming took 1 base from V and 5 from J, leaving 8 bases between them. This chain's CDR3 is CASSQGAPNEKLFF. As DNA, the CDR3 is TGTGCCAGCAGCCAAGGGGCCCCGAATGAAAAACTGTTTTTT.

The chain joins TRBV3-1 (or the pseudogene TRBV3-2) to TRBJ1-1; possible D gene TRBD1, 5 bases. Germline lookup yields CDR1 LGHDT and CDR2 YNNKEL (reference sequence). V was pared by 4 bases and J by 6 bases, with 15 bases between. CDR3 length equals 14 residues. This chain's CDR3 is CASSPHAQGSEAFF. For the CDR3, the DNA is TGTGCCAGCAGCCCCCACGCGCAGGGCTCTGAAGCTTTCTTT.

This clone was detected only once. CDR3 coding DNA: TGTGCCTGGAGTTTGATCGAAAATCAGCCCCAGCATTTT. Encoded protein: CAWSLIENQPQHF. The V gene is TRBV30, the J gene TRBJ1-5; D gene unclear. Germline-derived CDR1 and CDR2 are GTSNPN and SVGIG (reference sequence). Between the trimmed V and J ends, which lost 2 bases and 4 bases, there was a span of 9 bases. There are 13 residues in the CDR3.

The rearrangement joins TRBV5-1 to TRBJ1-5; a possible D gene is TRBD1 (5 bases). The CDR3 sequence is 15 residues long. The germline V gene encodes CDR1 SGHRS and CDR2 YFSETQ. V lost 0 bases, J lost 4 bases, and 11 bases lay in between. CDR3 coding DNA: TGCGCCAGCAGCTTGGACGGGACCCGAAATCAGCCCCAGCATTTT. Amino acid sequence: CASSLDGTRNQPQHF.

V and J are TRBV30 and TRBJ1-4, with D perhaps matching TRBD1 (5 bases). Trimming took 0 bases from V and 7 from J, leaving 9 bases between them. CDR1 and CDR2 from the germline V gene are GTSNPN and SVGIG (reference sequence). The CDR3 length is 13 residues. The DNA for the CDR3 is TGTGCCTGGAGTGTATCGGGGCTTGAAAAACTGTTTTTT. Its translation: CAWSVSGLEKLFF.

The chain couples TRBV5-1 to TRBJ1-1; D is unresolved. CDR3 length: 12 amino acids. Trimming shortened V by 1 base and J by 5 bases, and 6 bases separated the two germline ends. Germline assignment: CDR1 SGHRS and CDR2 YFSETQ. CDR3 in amino acids: CASSLTGTEAFF. Written as DNA, the CDR3 is TGCGCCAGCAGCTTGACCGGTACTGAAGCTTTCTTT.

The genes are TRBV6-5 and TRBJ1-2, with D unclear. The V end lost 7 bases, the J end lost 1 base, and 16 bases lay between the germline ends. Germline V lookup: CDR1 MNHEY, CDR2 SVGAGI. The length of the CDR3 is 15 residues. Written as DNA, the CDR3 is TGTGCCAGCATGGGCGGTGGAGGATATAACTATGGCTACACCTTC. This gives the protein CASMGGGGYNYGYTF.